This T cell receptor (beta chain) was obtained from a study of shared clonotypes between healthy human individuals. In the original processing: Filtering differed, since immunoSEQ gave only junction sequences and no quality scores. Assay: immunoSEQ multiplex PCR; the TCRdb copy retains only in-frame clones and omits some. From that table come the V and J calls and clone size; the DNA was used to work out D and trimming. Here the sample spans some 2.4 million clones, under 95% being singletons. The study, taken as a whole, reports: Clonotypes that were shared across four donors made up around 5% of naive CD4 clonotypes.

V dropped 6 bases and J dropped 0 bases, with 13 bases sitting between them. Germline lookup yields CDR1 SEHNR and CDR2 FQNEAQ (reference sequence). This CDR3 is 15 amino acids long. Regarding this clone: The target antigen is unknown.

This sequence joins TRBV7-9 and TRBJ2-3, with D possibly being TRBD2 (6 bases). The sequenced sample was naive CD4+ T cells from PBMCs. The sample's subset: CD45RA+ positively selected. The TCR was taken from a young man in good health. Some clones in this sample may be carry-over from other donors' samples. In DNA, the CDR3 is TGTGCCAGCAGTCCGGGAGTCGCTAGCACAGATACGCAGTATTTT. This sequence encodes CASSPGVASTDTQYF. Using reference TRBV7-9 and TRBJ2-3 for the parts outside the CDR3, the full variable domain is DTGVSQNPRHKITKRGQNVTFRCDPISEHNRLYWYRQTLGQGPEFLTYFQNEAQLEKSRLLSDRFSAERPKGSFSTLEIQRTEQGDSAMYLCASSPGVASTDTQYFGPGTRLTVL.